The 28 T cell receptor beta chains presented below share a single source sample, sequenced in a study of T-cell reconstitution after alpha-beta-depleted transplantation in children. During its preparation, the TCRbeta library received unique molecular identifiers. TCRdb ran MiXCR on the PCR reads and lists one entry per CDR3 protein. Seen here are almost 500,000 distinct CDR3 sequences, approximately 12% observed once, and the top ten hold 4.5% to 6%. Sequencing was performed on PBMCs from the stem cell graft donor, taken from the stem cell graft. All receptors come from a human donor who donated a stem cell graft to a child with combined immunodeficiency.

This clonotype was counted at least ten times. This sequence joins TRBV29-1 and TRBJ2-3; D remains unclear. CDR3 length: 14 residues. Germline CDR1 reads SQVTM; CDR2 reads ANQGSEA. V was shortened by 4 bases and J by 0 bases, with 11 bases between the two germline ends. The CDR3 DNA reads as TGCAGCGTTGTTTTGCAGGCAAGCACAGATACGCAGTATTTT. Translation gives CSVVLQASTDTQYF.

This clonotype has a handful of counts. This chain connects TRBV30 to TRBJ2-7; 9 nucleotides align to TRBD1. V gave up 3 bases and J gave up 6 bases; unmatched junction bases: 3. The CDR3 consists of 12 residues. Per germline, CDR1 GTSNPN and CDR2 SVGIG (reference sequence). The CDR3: CAWRQGALEQYF. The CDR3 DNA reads TGTGCCTGGAGACAGGGGGCACTCGAGCAGTACTTC. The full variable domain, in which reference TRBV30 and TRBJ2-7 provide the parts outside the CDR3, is SQTIHQWPATLVQPVGSPLSLECTVEGTSNPNLYWYRQAAGRGLQLLFYSVGIGQISSEVPQNLSASRPQDRQFILSSKKLLLSDSGFYLCAWRQGALEQYFGPGTRLTVT.

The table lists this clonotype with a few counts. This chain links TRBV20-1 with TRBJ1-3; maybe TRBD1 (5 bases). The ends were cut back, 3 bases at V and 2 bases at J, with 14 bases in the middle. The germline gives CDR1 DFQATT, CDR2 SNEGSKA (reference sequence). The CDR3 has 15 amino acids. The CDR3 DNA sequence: TGCAGTGCTAGGGTCCCAGGGAAGACTGGAAACACCATATATTTT. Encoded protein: CSARVPGKTGNTIYF.

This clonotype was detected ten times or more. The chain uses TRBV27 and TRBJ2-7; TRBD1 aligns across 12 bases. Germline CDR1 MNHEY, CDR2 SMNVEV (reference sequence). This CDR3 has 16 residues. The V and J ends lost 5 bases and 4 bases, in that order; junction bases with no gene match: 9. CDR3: CASSPLGTGGEYEQYF. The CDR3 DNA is TGTGCCAGCAGTCCCCTGGGGACAGGGGGCGAGTACGAGCAGTACTTC.

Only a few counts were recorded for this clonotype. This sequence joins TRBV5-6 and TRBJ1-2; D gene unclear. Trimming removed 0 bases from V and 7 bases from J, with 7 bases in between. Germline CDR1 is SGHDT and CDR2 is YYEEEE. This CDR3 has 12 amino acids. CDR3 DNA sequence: TGTGCCAGCAGCTTGGGGTTCGGTGGCTACACCTTC. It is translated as CASSLGFGGYTF.

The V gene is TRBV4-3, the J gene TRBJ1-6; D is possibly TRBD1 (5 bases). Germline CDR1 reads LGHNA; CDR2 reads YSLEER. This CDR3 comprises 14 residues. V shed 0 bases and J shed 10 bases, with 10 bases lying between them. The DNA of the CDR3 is TGCGCCAGCAGCCAAGAAAGGGACCGATCACCCCTCCACTTT. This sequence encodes CASSQERDRSPLHF.

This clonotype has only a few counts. CDR3 DNA: TGTGCCAGCAGTGAAGAGGACAAGAACCCCTACGAGCAGTACTTC. The encoded protein is CASSEEDKNPYEQYF. The chain links TRBV25-1 to TRBJ2-7; tentative D call: TRBD1 (5 bases). The ends were cut back, 2 bases at V and 2 bases at J, with 13 bases in the middle. CDR1 is MGHDK, CDR2 SYGVNS, per germline. This CDR3 is built from 15 residues.

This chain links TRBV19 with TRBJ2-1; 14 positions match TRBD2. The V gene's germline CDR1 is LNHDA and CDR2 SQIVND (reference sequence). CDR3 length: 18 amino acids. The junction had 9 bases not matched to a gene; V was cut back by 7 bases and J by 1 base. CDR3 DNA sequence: TGTGCCAGTACCAGAGGGGGACTAGCGGGAGTATCCTACAATGAGCAGTTCTTC. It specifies CASTRGGLAGVSYNEQFF.

The CDR3 spells CASSVVTYEQYF. CDR3 DNA sequence: TGCGCCAGCAGTGTAGTTACCTACGAGCAGTACTTC. The chain is built from TRBV10-2 and TRBJ2-7; D is ambiguous. Germline assignment: CDR1 WSHSY and CDR2 SAAADI. V was trimmed by 4 bases and J by 2 bases, leaving 6 bases between them. The CDR3 has 12 residues.

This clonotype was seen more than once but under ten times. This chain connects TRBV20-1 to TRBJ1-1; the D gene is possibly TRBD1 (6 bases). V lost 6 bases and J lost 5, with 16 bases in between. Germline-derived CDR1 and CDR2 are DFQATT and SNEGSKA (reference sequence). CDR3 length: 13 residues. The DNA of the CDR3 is TGCAGTGCCGCGGAGGGGGGAAGGACTGAAGCTTTCTTT. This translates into CSAAEGGRTEAFF.

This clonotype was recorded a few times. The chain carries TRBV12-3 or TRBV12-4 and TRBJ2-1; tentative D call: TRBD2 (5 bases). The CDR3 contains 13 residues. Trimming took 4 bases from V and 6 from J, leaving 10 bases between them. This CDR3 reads CASSSSPGNEQFF. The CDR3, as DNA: TGTGCCAGCAGTTCTAGCCCCGGCAATGAGCAGTTCTTC.

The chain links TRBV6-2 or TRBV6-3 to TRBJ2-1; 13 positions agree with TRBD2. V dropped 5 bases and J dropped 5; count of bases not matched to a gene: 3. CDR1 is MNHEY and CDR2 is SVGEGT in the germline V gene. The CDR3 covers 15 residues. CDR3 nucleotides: TGTGCCAGCAGTAGGGGGACTAGCGGGGACAATGAGCAGTTCTTC. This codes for CASSRGTSGDNEQFF.

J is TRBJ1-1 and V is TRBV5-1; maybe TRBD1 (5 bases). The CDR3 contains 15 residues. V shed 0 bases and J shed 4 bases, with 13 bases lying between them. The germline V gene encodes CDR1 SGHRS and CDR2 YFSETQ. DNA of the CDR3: TGCGCCAGCAGCTTGGGGTCGGGACGTGGCACTGAAGCTTTCTTT. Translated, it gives CASSLGSGRGTEAFF.

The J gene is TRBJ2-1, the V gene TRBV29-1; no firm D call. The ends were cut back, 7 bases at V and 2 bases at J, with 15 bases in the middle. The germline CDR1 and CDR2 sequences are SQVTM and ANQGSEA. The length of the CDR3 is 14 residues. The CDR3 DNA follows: TGCAGCGCTGCAGCCGAGAGTACCTACAATGAGCAGTTCTTC. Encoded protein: CSAAAESTYNEQFF.

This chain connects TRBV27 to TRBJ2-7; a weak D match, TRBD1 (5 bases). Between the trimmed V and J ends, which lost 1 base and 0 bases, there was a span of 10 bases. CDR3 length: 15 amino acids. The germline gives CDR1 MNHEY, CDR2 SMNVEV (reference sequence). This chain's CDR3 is CASSLYRQSSYEQYF. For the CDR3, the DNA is TGTGCCAGCAGTTTATATCGACAGAGCTCCTACGAGCAGTACTTC.

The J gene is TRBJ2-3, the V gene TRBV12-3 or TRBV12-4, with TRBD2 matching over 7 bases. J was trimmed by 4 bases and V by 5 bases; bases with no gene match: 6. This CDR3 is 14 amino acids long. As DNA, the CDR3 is TGTGCCAGCAGTACAGTCGGGGGGTCAGATACGCAGTATTTT. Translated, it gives CASSTVGGSDTQYF.

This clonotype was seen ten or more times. As DNA, the CDR3 is TGTGCCAGCAGCTTAGCCGGGATCAGCTACGAGCAGTACTTC. The encoded protein is CASSLAGISYEQYF. V usage is TRBV7-9 and J usage is TRBJ2-7, with D perhaps matching TRBD2 (5 bases). The V end was cut by 0 bases, the J end by 3 bases, with 9 bases between. CDR3 length: 14 amino acids. Looked up from germline, CDR1 is SEHNR and CDR2 is FQNEAQ (reference sequence).

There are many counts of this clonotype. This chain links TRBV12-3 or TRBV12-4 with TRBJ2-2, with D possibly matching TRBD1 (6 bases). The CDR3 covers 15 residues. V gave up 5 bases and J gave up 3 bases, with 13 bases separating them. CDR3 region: CASSPSDRDTGELFF. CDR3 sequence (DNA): TGTGCCAGCAGTCCCTCGGACAGAGACACCGGGGAGCTGTTTTTT.

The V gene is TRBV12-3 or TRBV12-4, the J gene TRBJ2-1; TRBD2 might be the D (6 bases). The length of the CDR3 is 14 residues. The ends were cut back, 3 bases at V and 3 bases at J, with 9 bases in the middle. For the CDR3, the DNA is TGTGCCAGCAGTTTCAAGCGGGTCTACAATGAGCAGTTCTTC. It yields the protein CASSFKRVYNEQFF.

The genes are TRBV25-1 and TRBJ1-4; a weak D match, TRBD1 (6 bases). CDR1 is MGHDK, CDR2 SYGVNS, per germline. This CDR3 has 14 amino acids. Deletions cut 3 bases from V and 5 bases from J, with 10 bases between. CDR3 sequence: CASSDGGPNEKLFF. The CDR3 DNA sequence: TGTGCCAGCAGTGACGGGGGGCCCAATGAAAAACTGTTTTTT.

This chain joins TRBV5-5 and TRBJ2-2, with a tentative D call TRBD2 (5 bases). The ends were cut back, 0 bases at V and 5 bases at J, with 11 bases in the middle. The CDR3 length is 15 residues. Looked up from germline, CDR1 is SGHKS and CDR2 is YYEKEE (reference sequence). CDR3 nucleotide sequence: TGTGCCAGCAGCTTGGACCCTAGCCTGACCGGGGAGCTGTTTTTT. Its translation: CASSLDPSLTGELFF.

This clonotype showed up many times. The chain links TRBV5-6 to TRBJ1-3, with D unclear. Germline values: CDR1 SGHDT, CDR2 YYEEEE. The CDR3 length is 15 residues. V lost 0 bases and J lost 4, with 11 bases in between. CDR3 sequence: CASSLDGHRGNTIYF. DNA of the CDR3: TGTGCCAGCAGCTTGGATGGTCATCGAGGAAACACCATATATTTT.

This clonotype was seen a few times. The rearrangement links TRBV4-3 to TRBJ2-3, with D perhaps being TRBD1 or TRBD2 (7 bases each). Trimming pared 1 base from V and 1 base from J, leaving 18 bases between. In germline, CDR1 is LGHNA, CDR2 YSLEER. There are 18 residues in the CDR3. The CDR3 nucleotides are TGCGCCAGCAGCCAAGCTGGGGGGAGGGGGCTTGGCACAGATACGCAGTATTTT. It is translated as CASSQAGGRGLGTDTQYF.

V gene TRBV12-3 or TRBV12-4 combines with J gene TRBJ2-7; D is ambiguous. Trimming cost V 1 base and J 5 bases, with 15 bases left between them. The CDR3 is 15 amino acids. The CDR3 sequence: CASSLGAPLPDEQYF. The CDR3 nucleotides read TGTGCCAGCAGTTTAGGGGCCCCACTTCCCGACGAGCAGTACTTC.

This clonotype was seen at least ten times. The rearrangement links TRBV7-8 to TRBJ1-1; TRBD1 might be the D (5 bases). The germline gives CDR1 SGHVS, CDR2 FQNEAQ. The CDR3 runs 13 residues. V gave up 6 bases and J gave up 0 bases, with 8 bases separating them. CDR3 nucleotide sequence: TGTGCCAGCAGGGGGGGGTTGAACACTGAAGCTTTCTTT. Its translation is CASRGGLNTEAFF.

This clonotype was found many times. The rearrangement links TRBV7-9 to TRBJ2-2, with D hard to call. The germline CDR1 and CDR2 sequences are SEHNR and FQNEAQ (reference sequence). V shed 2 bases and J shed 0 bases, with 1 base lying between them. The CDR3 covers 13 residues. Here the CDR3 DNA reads TGTGCCAGCAGCTTACCGAACACCGGGGAGCTGTTTTTT. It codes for CASSLPNTGELFF.

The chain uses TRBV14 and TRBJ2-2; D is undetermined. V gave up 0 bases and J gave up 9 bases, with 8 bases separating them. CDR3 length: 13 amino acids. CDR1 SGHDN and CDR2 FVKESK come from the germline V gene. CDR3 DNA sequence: TGTGCCAGCAGCCAAGACCTGTTTCGGGAGCTGTTTTTT. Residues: CASSQDLFRELFF.

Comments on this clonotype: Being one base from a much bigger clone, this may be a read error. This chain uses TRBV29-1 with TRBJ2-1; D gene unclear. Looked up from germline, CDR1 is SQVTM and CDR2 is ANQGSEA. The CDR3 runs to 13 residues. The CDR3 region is CSVEDRRYNEQLF. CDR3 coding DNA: TGCAGCGTTGAAGATAGGAGATACAATGAGCAGCTCTTC.